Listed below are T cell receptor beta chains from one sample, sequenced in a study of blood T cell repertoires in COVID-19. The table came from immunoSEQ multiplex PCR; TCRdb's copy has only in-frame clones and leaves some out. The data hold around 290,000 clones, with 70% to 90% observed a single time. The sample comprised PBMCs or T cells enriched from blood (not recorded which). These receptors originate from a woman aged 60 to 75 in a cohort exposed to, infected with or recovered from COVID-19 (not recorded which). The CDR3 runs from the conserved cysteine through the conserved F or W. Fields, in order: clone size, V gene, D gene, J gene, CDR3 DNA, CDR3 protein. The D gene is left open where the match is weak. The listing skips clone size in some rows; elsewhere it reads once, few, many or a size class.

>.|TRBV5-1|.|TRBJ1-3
TGCGCCAGCAGCCCAGGGGTTGGAAACACCATATATTTT
CASSPGVGNTIYF
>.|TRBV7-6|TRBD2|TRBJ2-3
TGTGCCAGCAGCAAAGGGACTAGCGGCACAGATACGCAGTATTTT
CASSKGTSGTDTQYF
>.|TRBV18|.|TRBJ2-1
TGTGCCAGCTCTGATGTCGGGGGCTCGGGAGGTGAGCAGTTCTTC
CASSDVGGSGGEQFF
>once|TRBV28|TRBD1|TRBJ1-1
TGTGCCAGCAGTCCGTACAGGGGGAACACTGAAGCTTTCTTT
CASSPYRGNTEAFF
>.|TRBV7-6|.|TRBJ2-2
TGTGCCAGCAGCTTACAGGGGAACACCGGGGAGCTGTTTTTT
CASSLQGNTGELFF
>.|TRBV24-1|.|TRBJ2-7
TGTGCCACCAGTGATCGAGGTCGAGCCTACGAGCAGTACTTC
CATSDRGRAYEQYF
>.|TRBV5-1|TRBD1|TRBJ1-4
TGCGCCAGCAGCTTGCGAGGGGGCGTTGAAAAACTGTTTTTT
CASSLRGGVEKLFF
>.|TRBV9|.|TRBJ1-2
TGTGCCAGCAGCACCCCCGGGACTCCCTTCTATGGCTACACCTTC
CASSTPGTPFYGYTF
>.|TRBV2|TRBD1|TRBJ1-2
TGTGCCAGCAGTGACAGGGGGCTCTATGGCTACACCTTC
CASSDRGLYGYTF
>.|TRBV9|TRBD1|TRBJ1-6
TGTGCCAGCAGCGTAGGGACAGGGGGTAGCTCACCCCTCCACTTT
CASSVGTGGSSPLHF
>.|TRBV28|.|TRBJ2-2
TGTGCCAGCAGAAAGAGCCAGGGGCGCGGGGAGCTGTTTTTT
CASRKSQGRGELFF
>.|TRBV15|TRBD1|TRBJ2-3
TGTGCCACCAGCAGAACCAGGACAGGTCGCGTCCACACAGATACGCAGTATTTT
CATSRTRTGRVHTDTQYF
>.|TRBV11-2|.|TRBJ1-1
TGTGCCAGCAGCTTACTAAGGACAGACACTGAAGCTTTCTTT
CASSLLRTDTEAFF
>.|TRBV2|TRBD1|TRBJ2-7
TGTGCCAGCAGACGGACAGGGGGTTCCTACGAGCAGTACTTC
CASRRTGGSYEQYF
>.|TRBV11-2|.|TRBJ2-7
TGTGCCAGCAGTACGAACGGGCCGCCGGGAAGTTACGAGCAGTACTTC
CASSTNGPPGSYEQYF
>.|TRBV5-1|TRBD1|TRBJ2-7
TGCGCCAGCAGCTCCCCTCAGGGGGACGAGCAGTACTTC
CASSSPQGDEQYF
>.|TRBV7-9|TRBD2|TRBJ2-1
TGTGCCAGCAGGCGCCCGGGACTAGCGGGACTCAATGAGCAGTTCTTC
CASRRPGLAGLNEQFF
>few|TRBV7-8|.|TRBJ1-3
TGTGCCAGCAGCTTAGGAGTTCGGGTCGCCTCATCCTCTGGAAACACCATATATTTT
CASSLGVRVASSSGNTIYF
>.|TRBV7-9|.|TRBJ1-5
TGTGCCAGCAGCACAGATTACCAGCCCCAGCATTTT
CASSTDYQPQHF
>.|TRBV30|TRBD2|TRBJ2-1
TGTGCCTCACGCCCTACCGGGACTAGGACCCGCAATGAGCAGTTCTTC
CASRPTGTRTRNEQFF
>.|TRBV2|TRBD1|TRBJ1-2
TGTGCCAGCAGCCGAGGGTCCTTACAGGGGGGCTATGGCTACACCTTC
CASSRGSLQGGYGYTF
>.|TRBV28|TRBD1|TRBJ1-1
TGTGCCAGCAGGTCCCGGGTAACAGGGGGAATGAACACTGAAGCTTTCTTT
CASRSRVTGGMNTEAFF
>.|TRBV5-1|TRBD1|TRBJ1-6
TGCGCCAGCAGCCAGACAGGGCGGGATAATTCACCCCTCCACTTT
CASSQTGRDNSPLHF
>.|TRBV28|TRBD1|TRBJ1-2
TGTGCCAGCAGTTTACCCAAACAGGGGGGCTACACCTTC
CASSLPKQGGYTF
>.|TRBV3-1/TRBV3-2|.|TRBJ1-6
TGTGCCAGCAGCCAAGGGGAGGGGAGCTCCTATAATTCACCCCTCCACTTT
CASSQGEGSSYNSPLHF
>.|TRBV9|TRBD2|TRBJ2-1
TGTGCCAGCAGCGTCACGGGACTAGCGGGATTGGGTGAGCAGTTCTTC
CASSVTGLAGLGEQFF
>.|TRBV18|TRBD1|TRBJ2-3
TGTGCCAGCTCCCGAGGACAGGGAGGCACAGATACGCAGTATTTT
CASSRGQGGTDTQYF
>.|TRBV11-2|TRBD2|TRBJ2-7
TGTGCCAGCAGCTTACACGGGACTAGAGGGTTCTACGAGCAGTACTTC
CASSLHGTRGFYEQYF
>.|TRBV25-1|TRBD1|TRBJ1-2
TGTGCCAGCACCTTCGGACAGGGGGCGTTCGGCTACACCTTC
CASTFGQGAFGYTF
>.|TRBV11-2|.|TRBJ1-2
TGTGCCAGCAGCTTAGTCTCTGCGGGGGGTGGCTACACCTTC
CASSLVSAGGGYTF
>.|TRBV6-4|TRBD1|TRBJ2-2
TGTGCCAGCAGCCCACAGGGGGCCGGGGAGCTGTTTTTT
CASSPQGAGELFF
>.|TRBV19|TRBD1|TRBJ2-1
TGTGCCAGTAGTATTCAGGGACAGATGTTCTTC
CASSIQGQMFF
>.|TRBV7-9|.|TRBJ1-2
TGTGCCAGCAGGGTTGGTACAGTACAGGGCTACACCTTC
CASRVGTVQGYTF
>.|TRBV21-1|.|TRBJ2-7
TGTGCCAGCAGCTTTCGGACAGGGGGGAATCACGGAATCTACGAGCAGTACTTC
CASSFRTGGNHGIYEQYF
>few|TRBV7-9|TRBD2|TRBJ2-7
TGTGCCAGCAGCCCAAGAACGAGCGGGAACTACGAGCAGTACTTC
CASSPRTSGNYEQYF
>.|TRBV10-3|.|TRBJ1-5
TGTGCCATCAGTGAGCGCGGCCTCGACAGCTTGGGCGGCAATCAGCCCCAGCATTTT
CAISERGLDSLGGNQPQHF